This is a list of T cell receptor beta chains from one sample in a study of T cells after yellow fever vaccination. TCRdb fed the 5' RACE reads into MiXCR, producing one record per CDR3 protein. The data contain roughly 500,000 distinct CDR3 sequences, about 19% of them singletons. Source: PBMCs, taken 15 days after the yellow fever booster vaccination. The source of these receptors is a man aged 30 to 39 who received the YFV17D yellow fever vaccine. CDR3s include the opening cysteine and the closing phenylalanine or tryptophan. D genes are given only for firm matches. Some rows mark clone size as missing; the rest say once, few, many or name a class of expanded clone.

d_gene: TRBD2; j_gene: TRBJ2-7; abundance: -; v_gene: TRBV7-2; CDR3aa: CASGGRAGYEQYF; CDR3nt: TGTGCCAGCGGGGGGAGGGCGGGGTACGAGCAGTACTTC
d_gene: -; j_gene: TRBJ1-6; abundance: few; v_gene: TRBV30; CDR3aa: CAWSPLTSTPLHF; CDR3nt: TGTGCCTGGAGTCCGCTCACCTCAACACCCCTCCACTTT
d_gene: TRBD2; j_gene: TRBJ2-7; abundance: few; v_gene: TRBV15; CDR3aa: CATSSPAGVYEQYF; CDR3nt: TGTGCCACCAGCAGCCCAGCGGGAGTCTACGAGCAGTACTTC
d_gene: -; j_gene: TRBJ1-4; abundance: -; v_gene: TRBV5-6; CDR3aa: CASSLFLLRNNEKLFF; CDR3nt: TGTGCCAGCAGCTTGTTCTTGCTCAGGAATAATGAAAAACTGTTTTTT
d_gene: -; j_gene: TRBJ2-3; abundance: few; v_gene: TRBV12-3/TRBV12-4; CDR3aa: CASSRMTGADTQYF; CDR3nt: TGTGCCAGCAGCCGGATGACAGGAGCAGATACGCAGTATTTT
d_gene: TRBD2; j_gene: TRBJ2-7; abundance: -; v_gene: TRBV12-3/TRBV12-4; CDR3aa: CASSTSARDYEQYF; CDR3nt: TGTGCCAGCAGCACTAGCGCAAGGGACTACGAGCAGTACTTC
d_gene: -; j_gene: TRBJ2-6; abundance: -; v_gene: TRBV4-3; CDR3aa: CASSGATDSNSGANVLTF; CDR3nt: TGCGCCAGCAGCGGCGCGACAGATAGTAACTCTGGGGCCAACGTCCTGACTTTC
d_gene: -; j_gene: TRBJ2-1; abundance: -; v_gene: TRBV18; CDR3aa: CASSPQRVYNEQFF; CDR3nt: TGTGCCAGCTCACCACAAAGGGTCTACAATGAGCAGTTCTTC
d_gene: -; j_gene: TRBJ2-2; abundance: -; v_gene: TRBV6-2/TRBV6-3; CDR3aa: CATRRGGATGELFF; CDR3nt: TGTGCCACCCGTCGTGGAGGGGCTACCGGGGAGCTGTTTTTT
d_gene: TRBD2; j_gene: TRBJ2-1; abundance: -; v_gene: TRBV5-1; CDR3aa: CSSSQRLASSYNEQFF; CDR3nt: TGCTCCAGCAGCCAAAGACTAGCGAGCTCCTACAATGAGCAGTTCTTC
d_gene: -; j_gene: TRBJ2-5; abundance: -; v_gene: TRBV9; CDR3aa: CASSEGWQETQYF; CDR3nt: TGTGCCAGCAGCGAGGGTTGGCAAGAGACCCAGTACTTC
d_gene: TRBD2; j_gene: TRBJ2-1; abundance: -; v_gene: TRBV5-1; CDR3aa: CASSLVPLLAGVTNEQFF; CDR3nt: TGCGCCAGCAGCTTAGTCCCCTTGTTAGCGGGAGTCACCAATGAGCAGTTCTTC
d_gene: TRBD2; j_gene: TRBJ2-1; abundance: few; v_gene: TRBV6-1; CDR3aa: CASSLAGLSSEQFF; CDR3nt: TGTGCCAGCAGCCTAGCGGGGCTTTCCTCTGAGCAGTTCTTC
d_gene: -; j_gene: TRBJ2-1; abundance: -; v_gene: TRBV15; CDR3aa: CATSVGTYNAQFF; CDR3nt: TGTGCCACCAGCGTCGGGACCTACAATGCGCAGTTCTTC
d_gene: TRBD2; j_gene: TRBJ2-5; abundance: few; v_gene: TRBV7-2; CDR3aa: CASSSGSGSGETQYF; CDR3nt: TGTGCCAGCAGCTCCGGTAGCGGGAGTGGGGAGACCCAGTACTTC
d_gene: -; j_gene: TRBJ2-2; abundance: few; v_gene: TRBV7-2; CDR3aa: CASSLVASITGELFF; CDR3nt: TGTGCCAGCAGCTTAGTCGCGAGCATCACCGGGGAGCTGTTTTTT
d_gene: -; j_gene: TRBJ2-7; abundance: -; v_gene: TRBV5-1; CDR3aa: CASSLGPTSQGYYEQYF; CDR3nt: TGCGCCAGCAGCTTGGGACCTACTAGCCAGGGGTACTACGAGCAGTACTTC
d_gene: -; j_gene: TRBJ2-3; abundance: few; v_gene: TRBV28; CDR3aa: CASTLTGWDTQYF; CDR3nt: TGTGCCAGCACGCTGACCGGCTGGGATACGCAGTATTTT
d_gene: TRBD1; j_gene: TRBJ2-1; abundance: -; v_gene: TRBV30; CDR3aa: CAWRGDSPTLFF; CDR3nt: TGTGCCTGGAGAGGGGACAGCCCGACGCTGTTCTTC
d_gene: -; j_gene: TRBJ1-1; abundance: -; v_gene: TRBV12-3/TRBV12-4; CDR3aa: CASSLAPPPVAFF; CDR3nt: TGTGCCAGCAGTTTAGCTCCCCCCCCCGTAGCTTTCTTT
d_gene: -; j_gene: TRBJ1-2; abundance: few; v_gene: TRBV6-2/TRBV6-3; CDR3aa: CASEKEEDTF; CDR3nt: TGTGCCAGCGAAAAGGAGGAGGACACCTTC
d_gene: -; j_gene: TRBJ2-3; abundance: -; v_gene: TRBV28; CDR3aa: CASSFLSRGADTQYF; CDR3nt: TGTGCCAGCAGTTTCCTGTCCCGGGGTGCAGATACGCAGTATTTT
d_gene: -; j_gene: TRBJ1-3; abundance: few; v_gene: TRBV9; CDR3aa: CASSVLGGISGNTIYF; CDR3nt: TGTGCCAGCAGCGTATTGGGGGGGATCTCTGGAAACACCATATATTTT
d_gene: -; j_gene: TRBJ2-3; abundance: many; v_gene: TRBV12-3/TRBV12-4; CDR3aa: CASSSGTHTDTQYF; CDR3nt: TGTGCCAGCAGTAGCGGTACCCACACAGATACGCAGTATTTT
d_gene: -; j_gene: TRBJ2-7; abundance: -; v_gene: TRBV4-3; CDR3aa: CASSPSFVELSSYEQYF; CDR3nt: TGCGCCAGCAGCCCCTCGTTCGTTGAGTTAAGCTCCTACGAGCAGTACTTC
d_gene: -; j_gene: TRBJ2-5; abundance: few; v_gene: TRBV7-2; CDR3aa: CASSLVSTRFVRETQYF; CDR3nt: TGTGCCAGCAGCTTAGTTAGCACTAGGTTCGTCCGAGAGACCCAGTACTTC
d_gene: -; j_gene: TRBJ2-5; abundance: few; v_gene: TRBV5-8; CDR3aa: CATERTGLEETQYF; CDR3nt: TGTGCCACCGAGCGCACGGGCTTAGAAGAGACCCAGTACTTC
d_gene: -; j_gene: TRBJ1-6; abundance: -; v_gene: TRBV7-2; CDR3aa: CASSSAVGSGSPLHF; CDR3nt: TGTGCCAGCAGCTCAGCGGTAGGGTCGGGTTCACCCCTCCACTTT
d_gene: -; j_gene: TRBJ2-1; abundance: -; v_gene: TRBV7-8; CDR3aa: CASSLAGREEQFF; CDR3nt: TGTGCCAGCAGCTTAGCGGGCAGGGAAGAGCAGTTCTTC
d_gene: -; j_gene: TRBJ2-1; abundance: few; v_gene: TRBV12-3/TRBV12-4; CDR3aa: CASSSRQSENEQFF; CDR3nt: TGTGCCAGCAGTTCCCGACAGTCAGAAAATGAGCAGTTCTTC
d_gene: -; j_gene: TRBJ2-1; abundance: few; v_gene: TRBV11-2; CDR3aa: CASSRTRGSSYNEQFF; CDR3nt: TGTGCCAGCAGCCGAACACGTGGGAGCTCTTACAATGAGCAGTTCTTC
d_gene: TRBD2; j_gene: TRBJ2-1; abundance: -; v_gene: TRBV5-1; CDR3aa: CASSLALAGVYNEQFF; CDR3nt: TGCGCCAGCAGCTTGGCTCTAGCGGGAGTGTACAATGAGCAGTTCTTC
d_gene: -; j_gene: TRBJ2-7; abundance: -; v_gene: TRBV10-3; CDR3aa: CAISESRNEQYF; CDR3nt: TGTGCCATCAGTGAGTCAAGGAACGAGCAGTACTTC
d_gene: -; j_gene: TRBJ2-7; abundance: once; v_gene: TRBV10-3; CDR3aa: CAIKASDSYEQYF; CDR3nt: TGTGCCATCAAAGCTAGCGACTCCTACGAGCAGTACTTC
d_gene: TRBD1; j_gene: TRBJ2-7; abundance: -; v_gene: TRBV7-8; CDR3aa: CASSLSGQAYEQYF; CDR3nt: TGTGCCAGCAGCTTATCGGGACAGGCCTACGAGCAGTACTTC
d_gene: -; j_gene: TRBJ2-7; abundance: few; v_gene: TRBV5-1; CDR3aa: CASSLDITYLYF; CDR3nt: TGCGCCAGCAGCTTGGACATCACCTACCTCTACTTC
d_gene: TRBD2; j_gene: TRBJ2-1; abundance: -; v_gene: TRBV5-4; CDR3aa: CASSLTSGGHNEQFF; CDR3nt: TGTGCCAGCAGCTTGACTAGCGGGGGACACAATGAGCAGTTCTTC
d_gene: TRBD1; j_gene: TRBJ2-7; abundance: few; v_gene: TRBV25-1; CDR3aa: CASSPPTGTGGSEQYF; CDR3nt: TGTGCCAGCAGTCCCCCTACCGGGACAGGCGGGTCCGAGCAGTACTTC
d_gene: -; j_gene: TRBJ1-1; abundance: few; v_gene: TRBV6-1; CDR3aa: CATTPGDRDTEAFF; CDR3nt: TGTGCCACCACACCGGGGGATAGGGACACTGAAGCTTTCTTT
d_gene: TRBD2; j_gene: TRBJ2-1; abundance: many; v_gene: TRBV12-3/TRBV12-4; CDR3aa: CASSSRGGHEQFF; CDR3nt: TGTGCCAGCAGCTCGCGGGGGGGGCATGAGCAGTTCTTC
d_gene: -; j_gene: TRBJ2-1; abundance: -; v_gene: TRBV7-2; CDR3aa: CASSPGRLALYNEQFF; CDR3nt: TGTGCCAGCAGCCCCGGGCGCCTGGCCCTTTACAATGAGCAGTTCTTC
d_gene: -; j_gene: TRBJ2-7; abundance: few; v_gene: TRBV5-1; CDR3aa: CASSLFPLNSYEQYF; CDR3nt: TGCGCCAGCAGCTTGTTTCCGTTAAACTCCTACGAGCAGTACTTC
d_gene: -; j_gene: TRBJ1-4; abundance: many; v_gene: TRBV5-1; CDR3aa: CASSLFPGQGEKLFF; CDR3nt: TGCGCCAGCAGCTTGTTCCCGGGCCAGGGGGAAAAACTGTTTTTT
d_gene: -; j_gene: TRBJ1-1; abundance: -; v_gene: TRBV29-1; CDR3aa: CSVEGLKLLRDEAFF; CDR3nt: TGCAGCGTTGAAGGACTAAAACTTCTCCGGGATGAAGCTTTCTTT
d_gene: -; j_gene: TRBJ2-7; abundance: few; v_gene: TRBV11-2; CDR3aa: CASSLDYRVEVGYEQYF; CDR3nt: TGTGCCAGCAGCTTAGATTATCGGGTTGAGGTGGGCTACGAGCAGTACTTC
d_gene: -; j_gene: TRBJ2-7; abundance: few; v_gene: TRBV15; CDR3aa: CATSRELNYEQYF; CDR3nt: TGTGCCACCAGCAGAGAACTAAACTACGAGCAGTACTTC
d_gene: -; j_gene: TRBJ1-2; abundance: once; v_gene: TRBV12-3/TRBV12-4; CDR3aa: CASSSIAYRAGGYTF; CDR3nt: TGTGCCAGCAGTTCCATAGCCTACAGGGCAGGTGGCTACACCTTC
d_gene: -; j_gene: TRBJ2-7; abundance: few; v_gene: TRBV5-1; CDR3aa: CASSFTFNSYEQYF; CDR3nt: TGCGCCAGCAGCTTTACATTCAATTCCTACGAGCAGTACTTC
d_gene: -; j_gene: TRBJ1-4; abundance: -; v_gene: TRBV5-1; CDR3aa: CASSLLANEKLFF; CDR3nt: TGCGCCAGCAGCTTGCTAGCTAATGAAAAACTGTTTTTT
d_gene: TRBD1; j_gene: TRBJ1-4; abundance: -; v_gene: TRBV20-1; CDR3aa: CSARQGSEKLFF; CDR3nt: TGCAGTGCTCGACAGGGGTCTGAAAAACTGTTTTTT
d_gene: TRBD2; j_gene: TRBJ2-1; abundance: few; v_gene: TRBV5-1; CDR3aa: CASSLVVLAVNNEQFF; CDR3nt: TGCGCCAGCAGCTTGGTGGTACTAGCGGTTAACAATGAGCAGTTCTTC
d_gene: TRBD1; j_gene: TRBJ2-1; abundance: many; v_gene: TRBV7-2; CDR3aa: CASSPGTVDAQQFF; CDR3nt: TGTGCCAGCAGCCCCGGGACAGTTGACGCTCAGCAGTTCTTC